This TCR beta chain was retrieved from a study of T-cell reconstitution after alpha-beta-depleted transplantation in children. V lost 7 bases to trimming and J lost 5 bases; unmatched junction nucleotides: 11. Germline V gene lookup returns CDR1 DFQATT and CDR2 SNEGSKA (reference sequence). The CDR3 is made up of 13 amino acids. This clonotype was seen at least ten times. Its antigen remains unknown. As it was prepared, the TCRbeta library received unique molecular identifiers. Each CDR3 protein is one row after TCRdb ran MiXCR on the PCR reads. The sample holds 200,000 to 250,000 distinct CDR3 sequences, about 7% seen once. Study findings and constraints: The origin of alpha-beta T cells about two months after transplant was reportedly several hundred expanded graft clones. Hyperexpanded clones declined; after one year, newly produced T cells mostly supplied diversity.

The input for sequencing was PBMCs, taken before TCRalphabeta/CD19-depleted stem cell transplant. The TCR originated in a boy aged 2-9 years with acute lymphoblastic leukemia, due to receive a stem cell transplant. The chain is built from TRBV20-1 and TRBJ2-7; 7 bases agree with TRBD1. CDR3 sequence: CSVARQGRHEQYF. The CDR3 nucleotides are TGCAGTGTCGCGCGACAGGGACGCCACGAGCAGTACTTC.